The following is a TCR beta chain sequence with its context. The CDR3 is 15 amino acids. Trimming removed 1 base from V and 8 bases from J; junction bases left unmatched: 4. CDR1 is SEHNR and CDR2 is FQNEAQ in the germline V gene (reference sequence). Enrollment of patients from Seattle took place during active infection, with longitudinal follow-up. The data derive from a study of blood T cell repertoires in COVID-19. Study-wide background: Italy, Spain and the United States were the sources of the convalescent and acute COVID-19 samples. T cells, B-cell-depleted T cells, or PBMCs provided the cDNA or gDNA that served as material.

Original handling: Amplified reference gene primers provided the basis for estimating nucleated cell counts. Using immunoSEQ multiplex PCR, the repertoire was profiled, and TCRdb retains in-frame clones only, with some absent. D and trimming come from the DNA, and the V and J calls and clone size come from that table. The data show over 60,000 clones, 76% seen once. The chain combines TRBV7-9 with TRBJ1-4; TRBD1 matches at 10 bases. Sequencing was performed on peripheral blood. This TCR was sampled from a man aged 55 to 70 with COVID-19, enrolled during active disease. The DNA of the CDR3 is TGTGCCAGCAGCTTAGGGGACAGGGGAGGCGAAAAACTGTTTTTT. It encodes CASSLGDRGGEKLFF.